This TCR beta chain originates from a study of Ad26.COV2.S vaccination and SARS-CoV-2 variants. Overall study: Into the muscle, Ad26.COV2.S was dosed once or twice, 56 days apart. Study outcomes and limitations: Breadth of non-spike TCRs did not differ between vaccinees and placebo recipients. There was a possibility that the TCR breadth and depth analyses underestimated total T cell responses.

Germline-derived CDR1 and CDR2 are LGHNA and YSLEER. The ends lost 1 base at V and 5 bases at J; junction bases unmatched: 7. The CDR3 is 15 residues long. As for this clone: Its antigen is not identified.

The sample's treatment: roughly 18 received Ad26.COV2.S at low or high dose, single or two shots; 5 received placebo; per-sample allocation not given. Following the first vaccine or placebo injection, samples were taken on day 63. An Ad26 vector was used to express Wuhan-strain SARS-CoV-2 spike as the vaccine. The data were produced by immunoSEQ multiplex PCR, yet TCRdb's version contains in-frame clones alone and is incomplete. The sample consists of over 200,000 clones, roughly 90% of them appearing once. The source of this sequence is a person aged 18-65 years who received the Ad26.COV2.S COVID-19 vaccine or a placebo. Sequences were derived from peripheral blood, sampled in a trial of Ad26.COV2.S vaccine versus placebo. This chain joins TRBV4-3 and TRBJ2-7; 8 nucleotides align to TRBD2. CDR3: CASSQGPAGANEQYF. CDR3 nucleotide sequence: TGCGCCAGCAGCCAAGGCCCAGCGGGAGCGAACGAGCAGTACTTC.